A selection of T cell receptor beta chains follows, all from one sample in a study of monozygotic twins with inflammatory bowel disease. Using the 5' RACE reads, TCRdb records one entry per CDR3 protein without DNA. This sample's table reports approximately 200,000 distinct CDR3 sequences. Input material: blood. These receptors all stem from a human donor with ulcerative colitis or Crohn's disease, or a healthy co-twin of an affected twin (not recorded which). Both conserved end residues are part of each CDR3.

CDR3	V	J
CASSPTTATNEKLFF	TRBV18	TRBJ1-4
CSAMGRAGGAKNIQYF	TRBV20-1	TRBJ2-4
CASSLLTAAPNSPLHF	TRBV5-1	TRBJ1-6
CASSGKVELADTGELFF	TRBV21-1	TRBJ2-2
CASSPFLGGSLLAKNIQYF	TRBV11-1	TRBJ2-4
CASRWTGPLDEQYF	TRBV6-1	TRBJ2-7
CASSYPRVAGGTDTQYF	TRBV7-8	TRBJ2-3
CASSSANVGTEAFF	TRBV5-1	TRBJ1-1
CASSRTGDGGNIQYF	TRBV6-1	TRBJ2-4
CASSGHSRVETQYF	TRBV14	TRBJ2-5
CASSLVPGSGGELFF	TRBV5-1	TRBJ2-2
CASSFRRSTEAFF	TRBV27	TRBJ1-1
CASSLQRDTQYF	TRBV7-2	TRBJ2-3
CSVADGAREQYF	TRBV29-1	TRBJ2-7
CASSLFRDSMNEQYF	TRBV7-6	TRBJ2-7
CASSQDTSGATDTQYF	TRBV3-1	TRBJ2-3
CASSLARGGGPTDTQYF	TRBV5-4	TRBJ2-3
CASSSPGTAGADTQYF	TRBV6-1	TRBJ2-3
CASSLPTRTAGSGNTIYF	TRBV7-8	TRBJ1-3
CASSLGGLGDSPLHF	TRBV7-9	TRBJ1-6
CSASEGTGGHPYNEQFF	TRBV20-1	TRBJ2-1
CAISAGPGVSPLHF	TRBV10-3	TRBJ1-6
CASSFGLAGTGETQYF	TRBV3-1	TRBJ2-5
CASSPGRRNTEAFF	TRBV27	TRBJ1-1
CASSEWGGQVPQHF	TRBV6-1	TRBJ1-5
CASSRGQMYNEQFF	TRBV7-6	TRBJ2-1
CSAPRRSSSYNEQFF	TRBV20-1	TRBJ2-1
CASSLGTQGNQETQYF	TRBV5-1	TRBJ2-5
CASSLTGEDNEKLFF	TRBV5-1	TRBJ1-4
CSARDSQQETQYF	TRBV20-1	TRBJ2-5
CSARDKLEAFF	TRBV20-1	TRBJ1-1
CASSLGRANTGELFF	TRBV11-2	TRBJ2-2
CASSPVRGGGQPQHF	TRBV18	TRBJ1-5
CASSLVASNTEAFF	TRBV7-9	TRBJ1-1
CASSLQGASTDTQYF	TRBV5-1	TRBJ2-3
CASYGPGVSNTQYF	TRBV2	TRBJ2-5
CASSFQATNEKLFF	TRBV7-9	TRBJ1-4
CSARETTGNTYEQYF	TRBV20-1	TRBJ2-7
CASGPPASKYF	TRBV6-6	TRBJ2-7
CASRRDRGHQPQHF	TRBV2	TRBJ1-5